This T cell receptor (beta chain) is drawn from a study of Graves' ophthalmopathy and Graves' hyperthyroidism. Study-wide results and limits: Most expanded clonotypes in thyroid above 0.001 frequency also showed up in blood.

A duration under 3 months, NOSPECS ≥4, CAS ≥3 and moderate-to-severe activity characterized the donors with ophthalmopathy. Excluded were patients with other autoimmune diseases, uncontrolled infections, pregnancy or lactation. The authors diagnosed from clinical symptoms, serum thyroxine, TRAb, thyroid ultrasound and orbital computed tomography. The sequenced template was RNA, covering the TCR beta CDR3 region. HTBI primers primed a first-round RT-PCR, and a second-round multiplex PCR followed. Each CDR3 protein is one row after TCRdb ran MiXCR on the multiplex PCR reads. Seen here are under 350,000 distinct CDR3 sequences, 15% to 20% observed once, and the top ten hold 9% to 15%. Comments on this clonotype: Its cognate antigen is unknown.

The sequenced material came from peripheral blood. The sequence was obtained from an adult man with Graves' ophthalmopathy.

In nucleotides, the CDR3 is TGTGCCTGGAGTCCGGGACAGGGCAATCAGCCCCAGCATTTT. It specifies CAWSPGQGNQPQHF. The chain recombines TRBV30 with TRBJ1-5; 8 positions agree with TRBD1. The CDR3 contains 14 residues. The trim removed 2 bases at V and 2 bases at J, leaving 2 bases unmatched. The V gene's germline CDR1 is GTSNPN and CDR2 SVGIG (reference sequence).